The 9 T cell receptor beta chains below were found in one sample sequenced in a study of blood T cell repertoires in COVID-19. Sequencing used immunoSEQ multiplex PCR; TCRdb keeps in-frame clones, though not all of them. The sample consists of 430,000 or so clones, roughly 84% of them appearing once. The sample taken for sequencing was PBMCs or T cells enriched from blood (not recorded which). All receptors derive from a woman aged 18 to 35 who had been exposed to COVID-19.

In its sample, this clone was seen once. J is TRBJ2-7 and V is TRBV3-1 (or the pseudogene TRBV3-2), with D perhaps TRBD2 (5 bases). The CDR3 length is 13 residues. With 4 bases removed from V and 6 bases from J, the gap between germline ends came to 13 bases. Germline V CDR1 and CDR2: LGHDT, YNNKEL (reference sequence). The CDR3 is CASSLGGQLEQYF. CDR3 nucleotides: TGTGCCAGCAGCCTCGGCGGGCAGCTCGAGCAGTACTTC.

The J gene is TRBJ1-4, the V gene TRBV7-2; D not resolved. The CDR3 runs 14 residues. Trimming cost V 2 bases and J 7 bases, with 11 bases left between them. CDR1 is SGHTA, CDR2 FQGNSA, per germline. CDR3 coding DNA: TGTGCCAGCAGCTTAAGCGGGTGGGGTGAAAAACTGTTTTTT. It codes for CASSLSGWGEKLFF.

CDR3 sequence reads: CASRPPGLVKYEQYF. CDR3 DNA sequence: TGTGCCAGCAGACCCCCGGGACTAGTCAAATACGAGCAGTACTTC. The chain combines TRBV6-5 with TRBJ2-7; 8 bases map to TRBD2. Germline V lookup: CDR1 MNHEY, CDR2 SVGAGI. V lost 6 bases, J lost 4 bases, and 11 bases stayed unmatched. There are 15 residues in the CDR3.

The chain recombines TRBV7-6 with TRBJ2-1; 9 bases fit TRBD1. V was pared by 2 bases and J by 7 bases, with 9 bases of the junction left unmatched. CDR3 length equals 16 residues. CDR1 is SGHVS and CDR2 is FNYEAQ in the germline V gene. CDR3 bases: TGTGCCAGCAGCTTATTAGTGGGACAGGGAGGGAATGAGCAGTTCTTC. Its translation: CASSLLVGQGGNEQFF.

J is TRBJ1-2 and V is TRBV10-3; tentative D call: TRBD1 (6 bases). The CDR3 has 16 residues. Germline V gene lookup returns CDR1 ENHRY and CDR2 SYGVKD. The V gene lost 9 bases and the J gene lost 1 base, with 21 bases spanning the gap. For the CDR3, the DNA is TGTGCCATAGGACAGCTCGGTGGAACTCGTAACTATGGCTACACCTTC. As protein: CAIGQLGGTRNYGYTF.

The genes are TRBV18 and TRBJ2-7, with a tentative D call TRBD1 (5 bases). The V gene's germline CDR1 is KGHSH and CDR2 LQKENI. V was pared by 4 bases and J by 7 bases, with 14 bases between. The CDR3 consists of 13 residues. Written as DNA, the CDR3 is TGTGCCAGCTCACTAGACAGCCTGTCAGAGCAGTACTTC. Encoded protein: CASSLDSLSEQYF.

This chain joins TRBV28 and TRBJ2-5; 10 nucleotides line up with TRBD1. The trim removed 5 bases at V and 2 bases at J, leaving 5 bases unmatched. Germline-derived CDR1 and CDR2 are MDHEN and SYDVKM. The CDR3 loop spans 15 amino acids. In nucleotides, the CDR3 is TGTGCCAGCAGTCCCGGGACAGGGGCACAAGAGACCCAGTACTTC. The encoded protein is CASSPGTGAQETQYF. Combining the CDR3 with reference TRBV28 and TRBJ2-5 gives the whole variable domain DVKVTQSSRYLVKRTGEKVFLECVQDMDHENMFWYRQDPGLGLRLIYFSYDVKMKEKGDIPEGYSVSREKKERFSLILESASTNQTSMYLCASSPGTGAQETQYFGPGTRLLVL.

The CDR3 nucleotides are TGTGCCAGCAGTTTTTTGGGACAGGGGTACTACGAGCAGTACTTC. It translates to CASSFLGQGYYEQYF. The J gene is TRBJ2-7, the V gene TRBV28, with TRBD1 matching over 10 bases. With V trimmed by 3 bases and J by 3 bases, 5 bases remained unmatched. This CDR3 is built from 15 residues. Germline CDR1 is MDHEN and CDR2 is SYDVKM.

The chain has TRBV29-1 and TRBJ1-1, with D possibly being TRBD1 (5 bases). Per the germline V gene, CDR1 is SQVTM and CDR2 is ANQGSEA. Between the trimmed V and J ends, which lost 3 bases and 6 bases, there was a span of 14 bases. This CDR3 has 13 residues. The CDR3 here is CSVEGGFGAEAFF. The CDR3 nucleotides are TGCAGCGTTGAGGGGGGTTTCGGGGCTGAAGCTTTCTTT.